A selection of T cell receptor beta chains follows, all from one sample in a study of OX40 agonist ivuxolimab in advanced cancers. The table came from immunoSEQ multiplex PCR; TCRdb's copy has only in-frame clones and leaves some out. This sample has tens of thousands of clones; 75% to 90% occur once, and the top ten carry about 3.2%. The sequencing here drew on CD4+ or CD8+ T cells sorted from blood, taken in a trial of the OX40 agonist ivuxolimab. These receptors were obtained from an adult with an advanced solid tumor such as melanoma, head and neck, liver or kidney cancer. The CDR3 runs from the conserved cysteine through the conserved F or W. A D gene is named only where the DNA matches it firmly. The size of a clone is reported for some rows only, either as once, few or many, or as a class for expanded clones.

abundance: once; j_gene: TRBJ2-3; v_gene: TRBV11-3; d_gene: TRBD1; CDR3nt: TGTGCCAGCAGCTTAGGACAGGGAGGCACAGATACGCAGTATTTT; CDR3aa: CASSLGQGGTDTQYF
abundance: NA; j_gene: TRBJ2-2; v_gene: TRBV14; d_gene: NA; CDR3nt: TGTGCCAGCAGCACACAGGGCACCGGGGAGCTGTTTTTT; CDR3aa: CASSTQGTGELFF
abundance: NA; j_gene: TRBJ1-2; v_gene: TRBV28; d_gene: TRBD1; CDR3nt: TGTGCCAGCAGTCAGATCCGGGGACAGGGGGCCAACTATGGCTACACCTTC; CDR3aa: CASSQIRGQGANYGYTF
abundance: NA; j_gene: TRBJ1-5; v_gene: TRBV11-3; d_gene: NA; CDR3nt: TGTGCCAGCAGCTTGAATAGCAATCAGCCCCAGCATTTT; CDR3aa: CASSLNSNQPQHF
abundance: few; j_gene: TRBJ1-5; v_gene: TRBV6-5; d_gene: NA; CDR3nt: TGTGCCAGCAGGCTGGCCGGCTTCAATCAGCCCCAGCATTTT; CDR3aa: CASRLAGFNQPQHF
abundance: NA; j_gene: TRBJ1-2; v_gene: TRBV14; d_gene: TRBD1; CDR3nt: TGTGCCAGCAGCCAAGATGACAGGGGTTGGAATGGCTACACCTTC; CDR3aa: CASSQDDRGWNGYTF
abundance: NA; j_gene: TRBJ1-2; v_gene: TRBV28; d_gene: TRBD1; CDR3nt: TGTGCCAGCAGCTCACCCGGGACAGGGAACGGCTACACCTTC; CDR3aa: CASSSPGTGNGYTF
abundance: NA; j_gene: TRBJ1-4; v_gene: TRBV5-8; d_gene: NA; CDR3nt: TGTGCCAGCAAAAGGTCCGGGTCGTATGAAAAACTGTTTTTT; CDR3aa: CASKRSGSYEKLFF
abundance: NA; j_gene: TRBJ2-1; v_gene: TRBV7-9; d_gene: NA; CDR3nt: TGTGCCAGCAGCCAAAGCGCCACTTCCTACAATGAGCAGTTCTTC; CDR3aa: CASSQSATSYNEQFF
abundance: once; j_gene: TRBJ2-2; v_gene: TRBV4-2; d_gene: TRBD1; CDR3nt: TGTGCCAGCAGCCAAGGGACAGGGTCCGGGGAGCTGTTTTTT; CDR3aa: CASSQGTGSGELFF
abundance: NA; j_gene: TRBJ2-3; v_gene: TRBV25-1; d_gene: NA; CDR3nt: TGTGCCAGCGAAGGGGGAACTACGCAGTATTTT; CDR3aa: CASEGGTTQYF
abundance: NA; j_gene: TRBJ2-3; v_gene: TRBV10-3; d_gene: TRBD2; CDR3nt: TGTGCCCTCCGGGGAGGGGCAACAGATACGCAGTATTTT; CDR3aa: CALRGGATDTQYF
abundance: NA; j_gene: TRBJ1-5; v_gene: TRBV30; d_gene: TRBD1; CDR3nt: TGTGCCTGGAGTGCCCGACAGGGTTATAGCAATCAGCCCCAGCATTTT; CDR3aa: CAWSARQGYSNQPQHF
abundance: NA; j_gene: TRBJ2-3; v_gene: TRBV5-1; d_gene: NA; CDR3nt: TGCGCCAGCAGCTCCCAGGGGGGACTAGACCTGGGGCCAGATACGCAGTATTTT; CDR3aa: CASSSQGGLDLGPDTQYF
abundance: NA; j_gene: TRBJ1-1; v_gene: TRBV19; d_gene: NA; CDR3nt: TGTGCCAGTAGCCTTTTGACAGTGAACACTGAAGCTTTCTTT; CDR3aa: CASSLLTVNTEAFF
abundance: NA; j_gene: TRBJ2-7; v_gene: TRBV19; d_gene: TRBD1; CDR3nt: TGTGCCAGTAGTATAGATGGTACAGGGGGCAACGGCTACGAGCAGTACTTC; CDR3aa: CASSIDGTGGNGYEQYF
abundance: NA; j_gene: TRBJ2-7; v_gene: TRBV7-9; d_gene: NA; CDR3nt: TGTGCCAGCAGCCAAAGGACCTCCTACGAGCAGTACTTC; CDR3aa: CASSQRTSYEQYF
abundance: NA; j_gene: TRBJ1-5; v_gene: TRBV28; d_gene: NA; CDR3nt: TGTGCCAGCAGTTTAGGTGAGTGGCGGATCAATCAGCCCCAGCATTTT; CDR3aa: CASSLGEWRINQPQHF
abundance: NA; j_gene: TRBJ1-2; v_gene: TRBV30; d_gene: NA; CDR3nt: TGTGCCTGGAGTCCAAACTACTATGGCTACACCTTC; CDR3aa: CAWSPNYYGYTF
abundance: NA; j_gene: TRBJ2-5; v_gene: TRBV6-1; d_gene: TRBD1; CDR3nt: TGTGCCAGCAGGACAGGGGTAAATAGCGGGACCCAGTACTTC; CDR3aa: CASRTGVNSGTQYF
abundance: NA; j_gene: TRBJ2-3; v_gene: TRBV5-6; d_gene: NA; CDR3nt: TGTGCCAGCAGCTTGGCTTTTACCGATACGCAGTATTTT; CDR3aa: CASSLAFTDTQYF
abundance: NA; j_gene: TRBJ2-1; v_gene: TRBV5-1; d_gene: TRBD2; CDR3nt: TGCGCCAGCAGCTTGTCACTAGCGGGGTGGAATGAGCAGTTCTTC; CDR3aa: CASSLSLAGWNEQFF
abundance: NA; j_gene: TRBJ2-5; v_gene: TRBV5-1; d_gene: NA; CDR3nt: TGCGCCAGCAAACAGGGCGCTGGGGGGACCCAGTACTTC; CDR3aa: CASKQGAGGTQYF
abundance: NA; j_gene: TRBJ2-2; v_gene: TRBV19; d_gene: TRBD2; CDR3nt: TGTGCCAGTAGTATCGTGAGCGGGGGGGTCGGGGAGCTGTTTTTT; CDR3aa: CASSIVSGGVGELFF
abundance: NA; j_gene: TRBJ2-1; v_gene: TRBV7-2; d_gene: TRBD2; CDR3nt: TGTGCCAGCAGCTTAGAGACTAGCGGGGGGGCCAATGAGCAGTTCTTC; CDR3aa: CASSLETSGGANEQFF
abundance: NA; j_gene: TRBJ2-5; v_gene: TRBV11-2; d_gene: TRBD2; CDR3nt: TGTGCCAGCAGCGCCCTACTAGCGAACCAAGAGACCCAGTACTTC; CDR3aa: CASSALLANQETQYF
abundance: few; j_gene: TRBJ1-4; v_gene: TRBV6-1; d_gene: NA; CDR3nt: TGTGCCAGCGACGGGGCGACTAATGAAAAACTGTTTTTT; CDR3aa: CASDGATNEKLFF
abundance: NA; j_gene: TRBJ1-5; v_gene: TRBV5-4; d_gene: NA; CDR3nt: TGTGCCAGCAGCTTGGGGGGACGGAGCAATCAGCCCCAGCATTTT; CDR3aa: CASSLGGRSNQPQHF